Listed below are T cell receptor beta chains from one sample, sequenced in a study of T cells after yellow fever vaccination. MiXCR, applied by TCRdb to the 5' RACE reads, yields one record per CDR3 protein. This sample yields 300,000 or so distinct CDR3 sequences, of which 10% to 15% are seen a single time; about 0.51% belongs to the top ten. The material sequenced was CD4+ T cells sorted from PBMCs, taken 45 days after the yellow fever booster vaccination. These receptors were obtained from a man under 40 who received the YFV17D yellow fever vaccine. Both conserved end residues are part of each CDR3. D genes are given only for firm matches. Only part of the rows carry a size: once, few, many, or a class if the clone is expanded.

V gene	D gene	J gene	clone size	CDR3 protein	CDR3 DNA
TRBV12-3/TRBV12-4	-	TRBJ2-1	few	CASSLTRVNNEQFF	TGTGCCAGCAGTTTAACTAGGGTCAACAATGAGCAGTTCTTC
TRBV20-1	-	TRBJ2-7	-	CSARGGRGASSYEQYF	TGCAGTGCTAGGGGAGGGAGGGGGGCCTCATCCTACGAGCAGTACTTC
TRBV5-1	-	TRBJ2-5	few	CASRFTGERGETQYF	TGCGCCAGCAGGTTTACAGGTGAACGGGGAGAGACCCAGTACTTC
TRBV11-2	TRBD1	TRBJ1-1	-	CASSQDRVRGTEAFF	TGTGCCAGCAGCCAGGACAGGGTCAGGGGCACTGAAGCTTTCTTT
TRBV19	TRBD2	TRBJ2-3	-	CASSTTSGSTDTQYF	TGTGCCAGTAGTACGACTAGCGGGAGCACAGATACGCAGTATTTT
TRBV7-6	-	TRBJ1-1	few	CASSLGVSYTEAFF	TGTGCCAGCAGCTTAGGTGTCAGCTACACTGAAGCTTTCTTT
TRBV5-1	-	TRBJ2-5	many	CASSLDATQYF	TGCGCCAGCAGCTTGGACGCGACCCAGTACTTC
TRBV20-1	TRBD2	TRBJ2-1	-	CSVWTSGRENPYNEQFF	TGCAGTGTTTGGACTAGCGGGAGGGAAAATCCTTACAATGAGCAGTTCTTC
TRBV9	TRBD2	TRBJ2-3	few	CASSALAGSTDTQYF	TGTGCCAGCAGCGCACTAGCGGGCAGCACAGATACGCAGTATTTT
TRBV7-8	-	TRBJ2-3	few	CASSLVVYTQYF	TGTGCCAGCAGCTTAGTCGTTTATACGCAGTATTTT
TRBV11-3	-	TRBJ2-1	-	CASSSSGTGNEQFF	TGTGCCAGCAGCTCGTCCGGTACAGGCAATGAGCAGTTCTTC
TRBV5-1	-	TRBJ2-1	-	CASSFGGEQFF	TGCGCCAGCAGCTTTGGAGGTGAGCAGTTCTTC
TRBV21-1	-	TRBJ2-6	few	CASGKGRFSGANVLTF	TGTGCCAGCGGAAAAGGACGGTTCTCTGGGGCCAACGTCCTGACTTTC
TRBV7-6	TRBD2	TRBJ2-7	many	CASSLTATSGRTEQYF	TGTGCCAGCAGCTTAACCGCGACTAGCGGGAGGACCGAGCAGTACTTC
TRBV11-2	TRBD2	TRBJ2-1	-	CASIPSSGRSHNEQFF	TGTGCCAGCATACCATCTAGCGGGAGGTCTCACAATGAGCAGTTCTTC
TRBV10-2	-	TRBJ2-2	many	CASSELKNTGELFF	TGCGCCAGCAGTGAACTTAAGAACACCGGGGAGCTGTTTTTT
TRBV5-1	-	TRBJ2-6	many	CASSLVISGANVLTF	TGCGCCAGCAGCTTGGTGATCTCTGGGGCCAACGTCCTGACTTTC
TRBV24-1	-	TRBJ2-1	-	CATSDQISANEQFF	TGTGCCACCAGTGACCAAATATCAGCCAATGAGCAGTTCTTC
TRBV20-1	-	TRBJ2-3	-	CSARMRRTDTQYF	TGCAGTGCTAGAATGCGGCGCACAGATACGCAGTATTTT
TRBV6-1	TRBD1	TRBJ1-5	-	CASSSDRLGNQPQHF	TGTGCCAGCAGCTCGGACAGGCTGGGCAATCAGCCCCAGCATTTT
TRBV5-1	-	TRBJ2-2	few	CASSAGLGESSTGELFF	TGCGCCAGCAGCGCGGGGCTAGGGGAATCAAGCACCGGGGAGCTGTTTTTT
TRBV7-3	-	TRBJ2-2	-	CASSFGVQAGTGELFF	TGTGCCAGCAGCTTTGGGGTTCAAGCGGGCACCGGGGAGCTGTTTTTT
TRBV24-1	-	TRBJ2-3	few	CATSDREVGDTQYF	TGTGCCACCAGTGACCGTGAGGTCGGAGATACGCAGTATTTT
TRBV7-2	-	TRBJ2-5	-	CASSPGLFKTQYF	TGTGCCAGCAGCCCGGGACTTTTTAAGACCCAGTACTTC
TRBV7-2	-	TRBJ2-2	few	CASTLREGAGTGELFF	TGTGCCAGCACGCTTCGGGAGGGGGCTGGCACCGGGGAGCTGTTTTTT
TRBV28	-	TRBJ2-7	-	CATKDTHYEQYF	TGTGCCACAAAGGACACACATTACGAGCAGTACTTC
TRBV20-1	-	TRBJ1-2	-	CSAVGDASRGANYGYTF	TGCAGTGCTGTGGGAGATGCGAGCCGGGGAGCTAACTATGGCTACACCTTC
TRBV12-3/TRBV12-4	-	TRBJ2-7	-	CASSPGPTGTYEQYF	TGTGCCAGCAGCCCGGGACCCACTGGAACCTACGAGCAGTACTTC